One sample yielded the 22 T cell receptor beta chains listed below, sequenced in a study of OX40 agonist ivuxolimab in advanced cancers. The assay was immunoSEQ multiplex PCR, and TCRdb's table has in-frame clones only and misses some. This sample has about 46,000 clones, with approximately 88% found just once. The material was CD4+ or CD8+ T cells sorted from blood, obtained in a trial of the OX40 agonist ivuxolimab. The receptors here all came from an adult with an advanced solid tumor such as melanoma, head and neck, liver or kidney cancer.

J is TRBJ2-7 and V is TRBV7-9, with unresolved D. V was shortened by 4 bases and J by 0 bases, with 13 bases between the two germline ends. The CDR3 length is 15 residues. Per germline, CDR1 SEHNR and CDR2 FQNEAQ (reference sequence). This chain's CDR3 is CASSSGSVPSYEQYF. For the CDR3, the DNA is TGTGCCAGCAGCTCAGGCTCAGTTCCCTCCTACGAGCAGTACTTC. The full variable domain, completed using reference TRBV7-9 and TRBJ2-7, is DTGVSQNPRHKITKRGQNVTFRCDPISEHNRLYWYRQTLGQGPEFLTYFQNEAQLEKSRLLSDRFSAERPKGSFSTLEIQRTEQGDSAMYLCASSSGSVPSYEQYFGPGTRLTVT.

V and J are TRBV9 and TRBJ1-1, with D hard to call. The V gene lost 3 bases and the J gene lost 1 base, with 10 bases spanning the gap. The CDR3 covers 14 residues. From germline, CDR1 is SGDLS and CDR2 YYNGEE. In DNA, the CDR3 is TGTGCCAGCAGCGCAGTCTTCGGGAACACTGAAGCTTTCTTT. Translating gives CASSAVFGNTEAFF.

The chain carries TRBV18 and TRBJ2-5, with D possibly TRBD2 on 7 matching bases. This CDR3 contains 16 residues. Deletions cut 2 bases from V and 5 bases from J, with 18 bases between. The V gene's germline CDR1 is KGHSH and CDR2 LQKENI. The CDR3, as DNA: TGTGCCAGCTCACCAGCTCAAAGCGGGACACCGGAGACCCAGTACTTC. Translation: CASSPAQSGTPETQYF.

The V and J genes are TRBV10-3 and TRBJ2-2, with TRBD2 matching 15 bases. Germline loops: CDR1 ENHRY, CDR2 SYGVKD. CDR3 length equals 19 residues. V lost 7 bases to trimming and J lost 2 bases; unmatched junction nucleotides: 11. The DNA of the CDR3 is TGTGCCATCACCGCCCGAGGGACTAGCGGGGGGTTAAACACCGGGGAGCTGTTTTTT. Translating gives CAITARGTSGGLNTGELFF.

The chain combines TRBV9 with TRBJ1-6; 8 bases fit TRBD1. V shed 6 bases and J 13 bases; nucleotides not matched to a gene: 15. CDR3 length equals 15 residues. Germline values: CDR1 SGDLS, CDR2 YYNGEE. The DNA for the CDR3 is TGTGCCAGCACCCAGGGGGCGGCCGGCGGTTCCCCCCTCCACTTT. Protein sequence: CASTQGAAGGSPLHF. Together with reference TRBV9 and TRBJ1-6, the CDR3 gives the full variable domain: DSGVTQTPKHLITATGQRVTLRCSPRSGDLSVYWYQQSLDQGLQFLIQYYNGEERAKGNILERFSAQQFPDLHSELNLSSLELGDSALYFCASTQGAAGGSPLHFGNGTRLTVT.

The V and J genes are TRBV18 and TRBJ1-1; D uncertain. This CDR3 contains 14 residues. The germline V and J ends were trimmed by 3 bases and 6 bases, with 14 bases remaining between them. Per the germline V gene, CDR1 is KGHSH and CDR2 is LQKENI. CDR3 sequence reads: CASSPDLGIAEAFF. The CDR3 DNA reads TGTGCCAGCTCACCGGACCTAGGGATCGCTGAAGCTTTCTTT.

The chain recombines TRBV28 with TRBJ1-1, with 7 bases fitting TRBD1. V shed 4 bases, J shed 4 bases, and the junction held 6 bases outside the gene matches. CDR3 size: 14 residues. CDR1 and CDR2 from the germline V gene are MDHEN and SYDVKM. The CDR3 nucleotides are TGTGCCAGCAGTTCGACAGGGCTGGGCACTGAAGCTTTCTTT. This codes for CASSSTGLGTEAFF.

Here the CDR3 DNA reads TGTGCCAGCAGTCCGACGGACCCAAACTATGGCTACACCTTC. This encodes CASSPTDPNYGYTF. The rearrangement links TRBV27 to TRBJ1-2; D call uncertain. The CDR3 runs 14 residues. Trimming shortened V by 5 bases and J by 2 bases, and 12 bases separated the two germline ends. Germline CDR1 reads MNHEY; CDR2 reads SMNVEV (reference sequence).

The gene calls are TRBV11-3 and TRBJ2-3, with 9 bases matching TRBD2. CDR1 SGHNT and CDR2 YENEEA come from the germline V gene. The CDR3 is 15 residues long. V was pared by 4 bases and J by 2 bases, with 4 bases of the junction left unmatched. This CDR3 is CASSSLAGHTDTQYF. The DNA for the CDR3 is TGTGCCAGCAGCTCACTAGCGGGCCACACAGATACGCAGTATTTT.

The V call is TRBV29-1, the J call TRBJ1-2; D remains ambiguous. Looked up from germline, CDR1 is SQVTM and CDR2 is ANQGSEA. This CDR3 has 15 amino acids. V was clipped by 6 bases and J by 3 bases, with 20 bases between them. CDR3 in DNA: TGCAGCGTACCGAGGAAGGCAGATCTCGACTATGGCTACACCTTC. Translation: CSVPRKADLDYGYTF.

The rearrangement links TRBV30 to TRBJ2-1, with D perhaps TRBD1 (5 bases). V was pared by 7 bases and J by 0 bases, with 10 bases between. There are 13 residues in the CDR3. Germline V lookup: CDR1 GTSNPN, CDR2 SVGIG (reference sequence). The chain's CDR3 is CASIGHSYNEQFF. The CDR3 nucleotides read TGTGCCTCAATCGGACACTCCTACAATGAGCAGTTCTTC. Full variable domain (remainder filled in from reference TRBV30 and TRBJ2-1): SQTIHQWPATLVQPVGSPLSLECTVEGTSNPNLYWYRQAAGRGLQLLFYSVGIGQISSEVPQNLSASRPQDRQFILSSKKLLLSDSGFYLCASIGHSYNEQFFGPGTRLTVL.

This chain links TRBV9 with TRBJ1-2; possible D gene TRBD1, 6 bases. The CDR3 consists of 14 residues. Germline V gene data show CDR1 as SGDLS and CDR2 as YYNGEE. V lost 4 bases and J lost 9, with 19 bases in between. The CDR3 sequence: CASSQGNLAASYTF. Here the CDR3 DNA reads TGTGCCAGCAGCCAGGGGAACCTAGCAGCGAGCTACACCTTC. The full variable domain, in which reference TRBV9 and TRBJ1-2 provide the parts outside the CDR3, is DSGVTQTPKHLITATGQRVTLRCSPRSGDLSVYWYQQSLDQGLQFLIQYYNGEERAKGNILERFSAQQFPDLHSELNLSSLELGDSALYFCASSQGNLAASYTFGSGTRLTVV.

The V gene is TRBV4-3, the J gene TRBJ1-3; D is unresolved. V lost 0 bases, J lost 9 bases, and 12 bases lay in between. The CDR3 runs 14 residues. The germline V gene encodes CDR1 LGHNA and CDR2 YSLEER. The CDR3 DNA reads TGCGCCAGCAGCCAAGATGGAGGCTGGGGCACCATATATTTT. It codes for CASSQDGGWGTIYF.

The V and J genes are TRBV10-3 and TRBJ1-2; D possibly corresponds to TRBD1 (5 bases). Deletions cut 7 bases from V and 8 bases from J, with 20 bases between. Germline CDR1 reads ENHRY; CDR2 reads SYGVKD. The CDR3 runs to 14 residues. CDR3 protein: CAITERDPTGGYTF. The CDR3 region has the DNA TGTGCCATCACCGAGCGGGACCCCACGGGAGGCTACACCTTC.

This chain joins TRBV11-2 and TRBJ2-5; the D gene is possibly TRBD1 (6 bases). Germline CDR1 is SGHAT and CDR2 is FQNNGV. V was clipped by 6 bases and J by 1 base, with 15 bases between them. The CDR3 runs 15 residues. CDR3 nucleotide sequence: TGTGCCAGCAGGGACGTTCAGGGGAGCCAAGAGACCCAGTACTTC. Translation: CASRDVQGSQETQYF.

The chain has TRBV9 and TRBJ2-1, with D tentatively TRBD1 or TRBD2 (6 bases each). Germline assignment: CDR1 SGDLS and CDR2 YYNGEE. This CDR3 comprises 15 residues. Trimming took off 0 bases at V and 7 bases at J, with 14 bases between the two ends. The CDR3 DNA reads TGTGCCAGCAGCGTAGAGGAGGGGGGTTCTAATGAGCAGTTCTTC. This codes for CASSVEEGGSNEQFF.

The chain is built from TRBV27 and TRBJ1-1; possible D gene TRBD1, 6 bases. The CDR3 has 11 residues. CDR1 is MNHEY, CDR2 SMNVEV, per germline (reference sequence). V lost 7 bases and J lost 4, with 7 bases in between. Written as DNA, the CDR3 is TGTGCCAGCACGGGGGCCACTGAAGCTTTCTTT. Translation: CASTGATEAFF.

The V call is TRBV27, the J call TRBJ1-1, with D unresolved. This CDR3 is built from 14 residues. Per germline, CDR1 MNHEY and CDR2 SMNVEV (reference sequence). The V and J ends lost 8 bases and 5 bases respectively, with 18 bases between them. CDR3 residues: CASGPNSLWTEAFF. CDR3 DNA: TGTGCCAGCGGCCCTAATTCCTTGTGGACTGAAGCTTTCTTT.

This chain links TRBV7-9 with TRBJ2-7; TRBD1 is a possible D gene (5 bases). This CDR3 has 13 amino acids. Per the germline V gene, CDR1 is SEHNR and CDR2 is FQNEAQ (reference sequence). V lost 2 bases and J lost 5, with 10 bases in between. CDR3 sequence reads: CASSLTTRDEQYF. The CDR3 coding sequence is TGTGCCAGCAGCTTAACTACCAGGGACGAGCAGTACTTC.

This clone appeared once. The gene calls are TRBV12-5 and TRBJ2-2; 7 bases agree with TRBD2. The CDR3 covers 17 residues. With V trimmed by 3 bases and J by 7 bases, 14 bases remained unmatched. CDR1 is LGHNT, CDR2 FRNRAP, per germline. CDR3 coding DNA: TGTGCTAGTGGTTTCCTTACGCCCGGCGGGAGTAACGGGGAGCTGTTTTTT. Amino acids: CASGFLTPGGSNGELFF.

The chain carries TRBV19 and TRBJ2-5, with 7 bases matching TRBD2. J lost 5 bases, V lost 6 bases, and 9 bases had no gene match. Germline V gene data show CDR1 as LNHDA and CDR2 as SQIVND (reference sequence). The CDR3 covers 14 residues. Written as DNA, the CDR3 is TGTGCCAGTAGCTTCGGGGGGAGTTGGGAGACCCAGTACTTC. Its translation: CASSFGGSWETQYF.

Only one count was recorded for this clone. The V and J genes are TRBV7-3 and TRBJ2-1; D is uncertain. CDR1 is SGHTA, CDR2 FQGTGA, per germline. V lost 0 bases to trimming and J lost 5 bases, with 11 bases between them. The CDR3 loop spans 15 amino acids. CDR3 region: CASSLTRAMDNEQFF. CDR3 in DNA: TGTGCCAGCAGCTTAACTAGGGCTATGGACAATGAGCAGTTCTTC.